This TCR beta chain comes out of a study of T-cell memory formation after mild COVID-19. Study summary: Clusters were largely donor specific.

Findings and caveats of the study: Among clones peaking at day 37 in the second wave, SARS-CoV-2 specificity remained unconfirmed. Contracting clones from day 15 to 85 had balanced CD4/CD8; later expanders favoured CD4+.

Constant-segment primers were used for 5'RACE, and the resulting TCR alpha and TCR beta cDNA libraries carried sample barcodes and UMIs. One entry per CDR3 protein, called by TCRdb with MiXCR from the 5' RACE reads. This table holds approximately 340,000 distinct CDR3 sequences, under 15% found once. Regarding this clonotype: Its antigen is still unknown.

This sequence was found in a young man who had mild COVID-19 (a few samples of this study predate the infection). Cell type and time point are not known. Sample: PBMCs or a T cell subset sorted from them (not recorded which).

CDR3 nucleotide sequence: TGTGCCAGCACCAAAGGGCAGGAATTGGGGGACGAGCAGTACTTC. Its translation is CASTKGQELGDEQYF. The chain joins TRBV11-1 to TRBJ2-7; D might be TRBD1 or TRBD2, each matching 5 bases. V lost 7 bases, J lost 5 bases, and 21 bases lay in between. The CDR3 is 15 residues long. From germline, CDR1 is SGHAT and CDR2 FQDESV (reference sequence).